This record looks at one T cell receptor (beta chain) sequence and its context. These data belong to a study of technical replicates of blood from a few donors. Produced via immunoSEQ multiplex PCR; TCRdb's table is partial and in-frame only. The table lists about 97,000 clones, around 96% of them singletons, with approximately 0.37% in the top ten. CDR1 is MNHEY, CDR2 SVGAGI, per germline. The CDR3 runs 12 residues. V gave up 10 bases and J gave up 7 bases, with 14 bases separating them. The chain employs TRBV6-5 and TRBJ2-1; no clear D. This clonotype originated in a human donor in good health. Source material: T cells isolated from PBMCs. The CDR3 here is CATRIRVNEQFF. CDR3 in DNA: TGTGCCACTCGGATACGGGTAAATGAGCAGTTCTTC.